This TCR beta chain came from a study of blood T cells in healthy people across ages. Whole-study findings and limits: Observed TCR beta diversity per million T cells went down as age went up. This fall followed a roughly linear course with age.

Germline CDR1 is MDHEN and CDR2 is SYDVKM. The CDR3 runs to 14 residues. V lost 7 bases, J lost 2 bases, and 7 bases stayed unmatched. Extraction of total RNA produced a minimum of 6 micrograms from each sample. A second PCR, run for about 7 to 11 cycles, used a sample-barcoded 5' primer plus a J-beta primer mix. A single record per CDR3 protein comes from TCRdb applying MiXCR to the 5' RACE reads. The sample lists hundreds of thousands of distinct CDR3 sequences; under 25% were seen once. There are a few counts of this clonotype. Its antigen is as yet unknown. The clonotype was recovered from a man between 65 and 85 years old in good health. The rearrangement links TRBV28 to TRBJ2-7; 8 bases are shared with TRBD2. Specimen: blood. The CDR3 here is CASMTSDTTYEQYF. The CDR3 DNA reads TGTGCCAGCATGACTAGCGATACAACCTACGAGCAGTACTTC.